The 5 T cell receptor beta chains below were found in one sample sequenced in a study of T cells in localized non-small cell lung cancer. Data came from immunoSEQ multiplex PCR; TCRdb stores just in-frame clones and leaves some out. The sample lists roughly 38,000 clones, 86% occurring once. Sequenced material: peripheral blood mononuclear cells, taken before any cancer treatment. The receptor set was obtained from a male donor aged 60 or older with stage II lung adenocarcinoma.

The chain couples TRBV4-1 to TRBJ1-5; D remains ambiguous. There are 16 residues in the CDR3. The V gene lost 3 bases and the J gene lost 2 bases, with 14 bases spanning the gap. Germline CDR1 is MGHRA and CDR2 is YSYEKL. This CDR3 reads CASSQDGGLGNQPQHF. DNA for the CDR3: TGCGCCAGCAGCCAGGACGGAGGGCTCGGCAATCAGCCCCAGCATTTT.

This clone occurred once. The chain carries TRBV5-1 and TRBJ2-7, with 9 nucleotides matching TRBD2. J lost 4 bases, V lost 4 bases, and 9 bases had no gene match. Looked up from germline, CDR1 is SGHRS and CDR2 is YFSETQ. CDR3 size: 15 residues. The CDR3 nucleotides are TGCGCCAGCAGCCCAGCAGCGGGAGGCATATACGAGCAGTACTTC. Residues: CASSPAAGGIYEQYF. Supplemented by reference TRBV5-1 and TRBJ2-7, the full variable domain reads KAGVTQTPRYLIKTRGQQVTLSCSPISGHRSVSWYQQTPGQGLQFLFEYFSETQRNKGNFPGRFSGRQFSNSRSEMNVSTLELGDSALYLCASSPAAGGIYEQYFGPGTRLTVT.

The chain couples TRBV5-5 to TRBJ2-7; a possible D gene is TRBD2 (6 bases). The germline CDR1 and CDR2 sequences are SGHKS and YYEKEE (reference sequence). CDR3 size: 13 residues. V was pared by 3 bases and J by 3 bases, with 10 bases between. In DNA, the CDR3 is TGTGCCAGCAGCTGGGGGGAGCTCTACGAGCAGTACTTC. It translates to CASSWGELYEQYF.

V gene TRBV6-4 combines with J gene TRBJ1-1; D gene ambiguous. V was clipped by 6 bases and J by 1 base, with 9 bases between them. CDR3 length equals 13 residues. CDR1 MRHNA and CDR2 SNTAGT come from the germline V gene. For the CDR3, the DNA is TGTGCCAGCAGCCGACAAGAGAACACTGAAGCTTTCTTT. This translates into CASSRQENTEAFF.

The V call is TRBV6-1, the J call TRBJ1-6; unclear D gene. This CDR3 is built from 15 residues. V lost 7 bases, J lost 3 bases, and 13 bases lay in between. Germline CDR1 MNHNS, CDR2 SASEGT. CDR3 DNA: TGTGCCAGCACCCCCGGGAAGGGCTATAATTCACCCCTCCACTTT. It specifies CASTPGKGYNSPLHF.